The next 7 T cell receptor beta chains were all read from a single sample in a study of cytotoxic CD8 clonotypes in ibrutinib-treated CLL. Sequencing used immunoSEQ multiplex PCR; TCRdb keeps in-frame clones, though not all of them. Of tens of thousands of clones listed, roughly two thirds are singletons. This sample comprised PBMCs, obtained after 12 months of ibrutinib treatment. All receptors come from a human donor with chronic lymphocytic leukemia.

The chain is built from TRBV6-1 and TRBJ2-5, with D perhaps given as TRBD1 or TRBD2 (6 bases each). V lost 1 base to trimming and J lost 2 bases, with 11 bases between them. This CDR3 has 15 amino acids. Germline V gene sequence: CDR1 MNHNS, CDR2 SASEGT. CDR3 in DNA: TGTGCCAGCAGTGAAGAAGGGGGGCGGCAAGAGACCCAGTACTTC. Its protein is CASSEEGGRQETQYF.

The chain couples TRBV9 to TRBJ2-3; 9 positions match TRBD2. Germline V lookup: CDR1 SGDLS, CDR2 YYNGEE. Germline trimming cut 0 bases from V and 4 bases from J; bases unmatched to any gene: 6. This CDR3 comprises 16 residues. The CDR3 DNA reads TGTGCCAGCAGCGTAGGTTCTAGCGGGACTGCAGATACGCAGTATTTT. Protein sequence: CASSVGSSGTADTQYF.

The chain uses TRBV11-2 and TRBJ1-2, with TRBD1 identical over 10 bases. The V gene end was trimmed by 5 bases and the J gene end by 3 bases; junction bases not matched to a gene: 6. The CDR3 totals 15 residues. Germline loops: CDR1 SGHAT, CDR2 FQNNGV. CDR3 coding DNA: TGTGCCAGCAGCCGCCGTGGGACAGGGGACTATGGCTACACCTTC. Residues: CASSRRGTGDYGYTF.

The CDR3 loop is CASSQTTSGTEAFF. CDR3 nucleotides: TGCGCCAGCAGCCAAACTACCTCAGGCACTGAAGCTTTCTTT. The chain joins TRBV4-1 to TRBJ1-1; D unresolved. Trimming removed 2 bases at V and 4 bases at J, with 11 bases between. The CDR3 length is 14 residues. CDR1 is MGHRA, CDR2 YSYEKL, per germline.

The chain employs TRBV7-2 and TRBJ2-1; TRBD2 aligns across 8 bases. CDR1 and CDR2 from the germline V gene are SGHTA and FQGNSA. V lost 5 bases and J lost 8; bases outside the gene matches: 14. CDR3 length equals 16 residues. Written as DNA, the CDR3 is TGTGCCAGCAGCGCCAGCGGGAGACGGGAGTTGCATGAGCAGTTCTTC. It yields the protein CASSASGRRELHEQFF.

The chain couples TRBV11-2 to TRBJ2-5; D is undetermined. This CDR3 comprises 13 residues. Trimming left V 1 base short and J 5 bases short, with 8 bases between. Germline CDR1 SGHAT, CDR2 FQNNGV. In DNA, the CDR3 is TGTGCCAGCAGCTTAGGCGGCCTGGAGACCCAGTACTTC. Translation: CASSLGGLETQYF.

The chain employs TRBV5-1 and TRBJ1-2; TRBD1 matches at 8 bases. CDR3 length: 14 residues. CDR1 is SGHRS, CDR2 YFSETQ, per germline. V lost 6 bases, J lost 0 bases, and 4 bases stayed unmatched. The CDR3 DNA is TGCGCCAGCACCGGGACAGGAGCTAACTATGGCTACACCTTC. Its translation: CASTGTGANYGYTF. The full variable domain, with the rest looked up from reference TRBV5-1 and TRBJ1-2, is KAGVTQTPRYLIKTRGQQVTLSCSPISGHRSVSWYQQTPGQGLQFLFEYFSETQRNKGNFPGRFSGRQFSNSRSEMNVSTLELGDSALYLCASTGTGANYGYTFGSGTRLTVV.